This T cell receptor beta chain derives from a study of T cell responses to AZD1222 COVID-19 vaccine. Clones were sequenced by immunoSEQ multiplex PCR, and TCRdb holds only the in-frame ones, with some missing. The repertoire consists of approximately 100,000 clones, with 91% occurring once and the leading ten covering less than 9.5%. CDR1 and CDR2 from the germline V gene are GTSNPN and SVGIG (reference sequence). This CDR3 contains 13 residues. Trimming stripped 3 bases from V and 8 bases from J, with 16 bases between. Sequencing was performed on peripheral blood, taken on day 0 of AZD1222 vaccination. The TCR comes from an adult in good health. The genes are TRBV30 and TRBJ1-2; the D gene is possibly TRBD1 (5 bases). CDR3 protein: CAWRLGTFGGYTF. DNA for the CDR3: TGTGCCTGGAGGCTCGGGACCTTCGGGGGCTACACCTTC. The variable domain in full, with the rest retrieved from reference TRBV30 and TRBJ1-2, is SQTIHQWPATLVQPVGSPLSLECTVEGTSNPNLYWYRQAAGRGLQLLFYSVGIGQISSEVPQNLSASRPQDRQFILSSKKLLLSDSGFYLCAWRLGTFGGYTFGSGTRLTVV.